This T cell receptor (beta chain) was obtained from a study of blood T cell repertoires in COVID-19 (dated by TCRdb to about 2020). About the study as a whole: Collaborator samples came from the United States, Italy and Spain and covered acute and convalescent phases of COVID-19. The material from the prospective study consisted of cDNA or gDNA derived from T cells, B-cell-depleted T cells, or PBMCs. Deeply sampled blood TCRbeta repertoires from subjects exposed to, actively infected with, or recovered from COVID-19 were included in the dataset. The repertoires were made available in a free public database intended to serve as a resource for research on the immune response to SARS-CoV-2. The samples were drawn from two sources: the first 160 participants of the ongoing ImmuneRACE study, and 950 to 1,500 subjects contributed by 6 global collaborators. Sample metadata almost always included a de-identified subject ID, COVID-19 status, age in years and sex. Where available, HLA class I and class II types were obtained from metadata supplied by the sample provider rather than from assay-based typing.

In Seattle, one collaborating source enrolled patients while the infection was active and tracked those patients longitudinally over the course of disease. Collaborating institutions collected whole blood in K2EDTA tubes following their own protocols. For TCRbeta analysis, collaborators shipped samples as frozen whole blood, isolated PBMCs, or DNA extracted from either of those sample types. Sequences MNHEY (CDR1) and SVGAGI (CDR2) are obtained from the germline V gene. V is pruned by 6 bases and J by 6 bases, leaving 2 bases of the junction without a gene match. The CDR3 numbers 12 residues from cysteine through phenylalanine. CDR3 DNA only is kept here, 36 bases in frame from base 1. Paper-wide results and their limitations: Clinical and demographic metadata were provided uncurated, with the amount varying by source and participant.

TCRbeta CDR3 regions were amplified from genomic DNA using the immunoSEQ Assay, a bias-controlled multiplex PCR. In the original analysis: The number of nucleated cells in each sample was estimated from the amplification of reference gene primers within the assay. Sequence reads were collapsed and filtered to measure the absolute abundance of every unique TCRbeta CDR3 rearrangement. For each sample, productive Simpson clonality was calculated as the square root of Simpson's diversity index over productive rearrangements. Not all clones reach the TCRdb copy of this immuneACCESS table, which keeps in-frame sequences only. Checked studies attribute under half of the gap to unresolved V genes and leave the rest unexplained. That table gives V, J and clone size, and the DNA gave D and trimming. The sample has under 400,000 clones on record, over 75% of them singletons. Around 9.3% of the sample comes from the top ten.

Comment on this clone: Its target antigen remains unknown. No clone much larger than this one lies a single base away; base qualities are absent.

This receptor was identified in a woman aged 25 to 39 with COVID-19, enrolled during active disease. Source material: peripheral blood. Rearrangement joined TRBV6-5 to TRBJ2-7, and 10 junctional nucleotides match TRBD2. Read as DNA, the sequence is TGTGCCAGCAGCTTAGCGGGGGGCGAGCAGTACTTC. Its coded protein is CASSLAGGEQYF.